The clone carrying this TCR beta chain appeared many times. Its target is unknown. Unsorted libraries were prepared from 2 million PBMCs that had been stored at -80 C. This specimen belongs to a study of neurological immune-mediated disorders. Study-wide findings and caveats: Expanded clones shared no CDR3 amino acid sequences across subjects, suggesting private repertoires in all groups.

5'RACE employing 10-nucleotide random UMIs yielded the cDNA. TCRdb recomputed calls from the 5' RACE reads with MiXCR, one row per CDR3 protein. The table includes tens of thousands of distinct CDR3 sequences, about 13% detected once. The source of this sequence is a woman aged 60 to 75 with HTLV-1-associated myelopathy (HAM/TSP). Sequencing used PBMCs.

The chain's CDR3 is CASSLEGHNSPLHF. The CDR3 bases are TGCGCCAGCAGCTTGGAAGGCCATAATTCACCCCTCCACTTT. V is TRBV5-1 and J is TRBJ1-6; D ambiguous. The V gene's germline CDR1 is SGHRS and CDR2 YFSETQ. V lost 0 bases, J lost 5 bases, and 6 bases lay in between. The length of the CDR3 is 14 residues.